The next 30 T cell receptor beta chains were all read from a single sample in a study of tissue T cells after allogeneic stem cell transplantation. Assay used: immunoSEQ multiplex PCR; TCRdb lists only in-frame clones, some missing. The data hold about 26,000 clones, with roughly nine tenths observed a single time. The sequencing used blood, collected before transplantation. These receptors originate from a male donor at least 60 years old who later had graft-versus-host disease after an allogeneic stem cell transplant.

This rearrangement joins TRBV2 to TRBJ2-7; no reliable D call. V gave up 8 bases and J gave up 5 bases, with 7 bases separating them. The CDR3 totals 10 residues. Germline V gene data show CDR1 as SNHLY and CDR2 as FYNNEI. The CDR3 DNA sequence: TGTGCCAGCGGGTTGGACGAGCAGTACTTC. Its translation is CASGLDEQYF.

The chain has TRBV25-1 and TRBJ1-1; D is unresolved. Deletions cut 6 bases from V and 1 base from J, with 9 bases between. The CDR3 has 13 residues. The germline V gene has CDR1 MGHDK and CDR2 SYGVNS. CDR3 region: CASRAKQNTEAFF. Here the CDR3 DNA reads TGTGCCAGCAGAGCAAAGCAGAACACTGAAGCTTTCTTT.

Remarks on this clone: This sample also contains other DNA sequences that code for the same CDR3. The chain links TRBV5-1 to TRBJ2-2; TRBD1 or TRBD2 may be the D gene (5 bases each). The germline V gene has CDR1 SGHRS and CDR2 YFSETQ. The CDR3 sequence is 15 residues long. The ends were cut back, 4 bases at V and 5 bases at J, with 15 bases in the middle. The CDR3 sequence is CASSPGGLGTGELFF. CDR3 DNA: TGCGCCAGCAGCCCTGGGGGTTTGGGGACCGGGGAGCTGTTTTTT.

J is TRBJ2-7 and V is TRBV11-2, with D perhaps TRBD1 (7 bases). The V and J ends lost 5 bases and 3 bases respectively, with 17 bases between them. The length of the CDR3 is 15 residues. Germline CDR1 is SGHAT and CDR2 is FQNNGV. The CDR3 reads CASSPLTGRFYEQYF. The CDR3 bases are TGTGCCAGCAGCCCCTTGACAGGGAGGTTCTACGAGCAGTACTTC.

This chain joins TRBV7-2 and TRBJ2-2; 7 nucleotides match TRBD1. CDR1 and CDR2 from the germline V gene are SGHTA and FQGNSA. The V and J ends lost 3 bases and 1 base, in that order; junction bases with no gene match: 2. CDR3 length: 15 residues. The CDR3 DNA reads TGTGCCAGCAGCTTGTCAGGGGGGAACACCGGGGAGCTGTTTTTT. The encoded protein is CASSLSGGNTGELFF.

The chain recombines TRBV9 with TRBJ2-1; D remains unclear. The CDR3 sequence is 13 residues long. V was pared by 6 bases and J by 7 bases, with 14 bases between. Germline loops: CDR1 SGDLS, CDR2 YYNGEE. The CDR3 region is CASTTGPWNEQFF. CDR3 nucleotides: TGTGCCAGCACCACGGGCCCCTGGAATGAGCAGTTCTTC.

This clone was counted between two and nine times. The chain employs TRBV30 and TRBJ1-2, with D unclear. The germline V and J ends were trimmed by 5 bases and 4 bases, with 11 bases remaining between them. The CDR3 length is 12 residues. Germline V gene data show CDR1 as GTSNPN and CDR2 as SVGIG (reference sequence). The CDR3 DNA sequence: TGTGCCTGGGCAGAAGGACGCTATGGCTACACCTTC. This gives the protein CAWAEGRYGYTF.

V and J are TRBV30 and TRBJ2-4, with 12 bases aligning to TRBD2. The CDR3 covers 18 residues. After removal of 5 bases from V and 2 bases from J, the junction contained 13 bases not matched to a gene. Germline CDR1 reads GTSNPN; CDR2 reads SVGIG (reference sequence). The CDR3 sequence is CAWSWRLAGVATKNIQYF. The CDR3 region has the DNA TGTGCCTGGTCCTGGAGACTAGCGGGAGTCGCGACCAAAAACATTCAGTACTTC.

The rearrangement uses TRBV7-9 and TRBJ1-4; 8 nucleotides match TRBD1. The CDR3 consists of 17 residues. V was pared by 2 bases and J by 3 bases, with 8 bases of the junction left unmatched. Germline loops: CDR1 SEHNR, CDR2 FQNEAQ (reference sequence). The chain's CDR3 is CASSLLGQAAPNEKLFF. The CDR3 DNA reads as TGTGCCAGCAGCTTATTGGGACAGGCGGCCCCTAATGAAAAACTGTTTTTT.

The rearrangement uses TRBV24-1 and TRBJ2-3, with 11 bases aligning to TRBD2. The CDR3 totals 15 residues. Germline V lookup: CDR1 KGHDR, CDR2 SFDVKD. Trimming removed 9 bases from V and 4 bases from J; junction bases left unmatched: 8. This CDR3 is CATSLAGGGPDTQYF. In DNA, the CDR3 is TGTGCCACCTCCCTAGCGGGAGGAGGCCCAGATACGCAGTATTTT.

The rearrangement joins TRBV7-2 to TRBJ2-5, with 8 nucleotides matching TRBD1. V trimming: 2 bases; J trimming: 3 bases; junction bases outside the gene matches: 8. In germline, CDR1 is SGHTA, CDR2 FQGNSA. The CDR3 sequence is 16 residues long. The DNA of the CDR3 is TGTGCCAGCAGCTTACAGGGGGCTGGTGGGAAAGAGACCCAGTACTTC. It is translated as CASSLQGAGGKETQYF.

The CDR3 reads CASSLRREGPHEQFF. The DNA for the CDR3 is TGTGCCAGCAGCTTACGGCGGGAGGGCCCCCATGAGCAGTTCTTC. This chain joins TRBV7-8 and TRBJ2-1; TRBD2 matches 9 bases. Germline V gives CDR1 SGHVS, CDR2 FQNEAQ. This CDR3 spans 15 amino acids. V dropped 2 bases and J dropped 8; count of bases not matched to a gene: 7. Filled out from reference TRBV7-8 and TRBJ2-1, the complete variable domain reads GAGVSQSPRYKVAKRGQDVALRCDPISGHVSLFWYQQALGQGPEFLTYFQNEAQLDKSGLPSDRFFAERPEGSVSTLKIQRTQQEDSAVYLCASSLRREGPHEQFFGPGTRLTVL.

The V call is TRBV5-4, the J call TRBJ2-3; 9 bases agree with TRBD2. This CDR3 has 14 amino acids. Germline V lookup: CDR1 SGHNT, CDR2 YYREEE (reference sequence). V dropped 3 bases and J dropped 4; count of bases not matched to a gene: 3. The CDR3 is CASSSSGGSDTQYF. Written as DNA, the CDR3 is TGTGCCAGCAGCTCAAGCGGGGGGTCAGATACGCAGTATTTT.

This clone was recorded only once. V is TRBV11-3 and J is TRBJ1-1; D remains ambiguous. CDR3 size: 13 residues. V was clipped by 0 bases and J by 8 bases, with 10 bases between them. The V gene's germline CDR1 is SGHNT and CDR2 YENEEA. The DNA for the CDR3 is TGTGCCAGCAGCTTAGACGGGAGGATGGAAGCTTTCTTT. Protein: CASSLDGRMEAFF.

The rearrangement uses TRBV7-2 and TRBJ2-7, with TRBD1 as a possible D gene (6 bases). From germline, CDR1 is SGHTA and CDR2 FQGNSA. Trimming removed 8 bases at V and 2 bases at J, with 19 bases between. The CDR3 covers 15 residues. CDR3 nucleotides: TGTGCCAGCGGACCATCAGGGGCCCGAACCTACGAGCAGTACTTC. Amino acids: CASGPSGARTYEQYF. The variable domain in full, with the rest retrieved from reference TRBV7-2 and TRBJ2-7, is GAGVSQSPSNKVTEKGKDVELRCDPISGHTALYWYRQSLGQGLEFLIYFQGNSAPDKSGLPSDRFSAERTGGSVSTLTIQRTQQEDSAVYLCASGPSGARTYEQYFGPGTRLTVT.

V and J are TRBV6-5 and TRBJ1-6; no clear D. Germline lookup yields CDR1 MNHEY and CDR2 SVGAGI. Deletions cut 0 bases from V and 4 bases from J, with 7 bases between. The CDR3 totals 15 residues. The CDR3 here is CASSYSGRYNSPLHF. The CDR3 bases are TGTGCCAGCAGTTACTCAGGACGGTATAATTCACCCCTCCACTTT.

The chain carries TRBV12-5 and TRBJ2-3; D gene uncertain. V lost 1 base, J lost 0 bases, and 2 bases lay in between. This CDR3 contains 13 residues. CDR1 is LGHNT, CDR2 FRNRAP, per germline. CDR3 in amino acids: CASGLGSTDTQYF. For the CDR3, the DNA is TGTGCTAGTGGTTTGGGCAGCACAGATACGCAGTATTTT.

This clone was recorded only once. J is TRBJ2-1 and V is TRBV7-2; 7 nucleotides align to TRBD2. With 7 bases clipped from V and 7 bases from J, the junction kept 4 bases outside the gene matches. This CDR3 comprises 12 residues. Germline V lookup: CDR1 SGHTA, CDR2 FQGNSA. The CDR3 is CASTFSGNEQFF. CDR3 nucleotides: TGTGCCAGCACCTTTAGCGGGAATGAGCAGTTCTTC.

The chain recombines TRBV5-6 with TRBJ2-6, with D unresolved. The V end was cut by 5 bases, the J end by 4 bases, with 7 bases between. Germline V gives CDR1 SGHDT, CDR2 YYEEEE. The CDR3 has 13 amino acids. CDR3 bases: TGTGCCAGCAGAGACCGGGGGGCCAACGTCCTGACTTTC. This gives the protein CASRDRGANVLTF.

The chain recombines TRBV11-2 with TRBJ1-4; D might be TRBD1 (6 bases). This CDR3 is 14 amino acids long. The V end was cut by 3 bases, the J end by 8 bases, with 13 bases between. Germline lookup yields CDR1 SGHAT and CDR2 FQNNGV. The CDR3 reads CASSLGQGREKLFF. CDR3 sequence (DNA): TGTGCCAGCAGCTTGGGGCAGGGGAGGGAAAAACTGTTTTTT.

V and J are TRBV19 and TRBJ2-5; possibly TRBD1 or TRBD2 for D (5 bases each). CDR3 size: 13 residues. Trimming cost V 6 bases and J 5 bases, with 13 bases left between them. Per the germline V gene, CDR1 is LNHDA and CDR2 is SQIVND (reference sequence). The CDR3 sequence is CASSGALRETQYF. In DNA form, the CDR3 reads TGTGCCAGTAGCGGGGCCCTAAGGGAGACCCAGTACTTC.

V is TRBV9 and J is TRBJ2-1; 8 bases agree with TRBD2. The CDR3 has 16 residues. Germline V gene sequence: CDR1 SGDLS, CDR2 YYNGEE. J gave up 8 bases and V 0 bases, and 10 bases lay outside the gene matches. The CDR3 nucleotides read TGTGCCAGCAGCGTAGTTAGGGCGGGGGGCGTCGATGAGCAGTTCTTC. This codes for CASSVVRAGGVDEQFF.

The chain couples TRBV28 to TRBJ1-5; D is undetermined. Trimming pared 2 bases from V and 4 bases from J, leaving 12 bases between. The V gene's germline CDR1 is MDHEN and CDR2 SYDVKM. This CDR3 spans 15 amino acids. CDR3 loop: CASSLAPNGNQPQHF. Here the CDR3 DNA reads TGTGCCAGCAGTTTAGCCCCTAACGGGAATCAGCCCCAGCATTTT.

This clone appeared once. This sequence joins TRBV19 and TRBJ2-3, with TRBD2 identical over 7 bases. Trimming cost V 4 bases and J 0 bases; bases outside gene matches: 7. CDR3 length: 16 amino acids. Germline-derived CDR1 and CDR2 are LNHDA and SQIVND (reference sequence). The CDR3 nucleotides read TGTGCCAGTAGTAACCTCGCGGGACTAAGCACAGATACGCAGTATTTT. Its protein product is CASSNLAGLSTDTQYF.

V and J are TRBV7-2 and TRBJ1-1, with TRBD1 as a possible D gene (5 bases). Trimming left V 5 bases short and J 5 bases short, with 21 bases between. Germline CDR1 is SGHTA and CDR2 is FQGNSA. CDR3 length: 16 residues. For the CDR3, the DNA is TGTGCCAGCAGCCCCCAGGGACTCCACGCGGGGACTGAAGCTTTCTTT. Protein: CASSPQGLHAGTEAFF.

The chain links TRBV11-2 to TRBJ2-1; 8 bases are shared with TRBD2. This CDR3 has 14 residues. The germline V gene has CDR1 SGHAT and CDR2 FQNNGV. Trimming removed 5 bases from V and 8 bases from J; junction bases left unmatched: 8. CDR3 nucleotide sequence: TGTGCCAGCAGCCCGGGGGGCGGGAGGTATGAGCAGTTCTTC. Its protein product is CASSPGGGRYEQFF.

This sequence joins TRBV7-9 and TRBJ2-1; no definite D call. Germline V gene sequence: CDR1 SEHNR, CDR2 FQNEAQ (reference sequence). Trimming pared 5 bases from V and 2 bases from J, leaving 13 bases between. CDR3 length equals 15 residues. CDR3 residues: CASSPTGIAYNEQFF. The CDR3 DNA is TGTGCCAGCAGCCCAACCGGAATCGCCTACAATGAGCAGTTCTTC. Full variable domain (outside the CDR3, taken from reference TRBV7-9 and TRBJ2-1): DTGVSQNPRHKITKRGQNVTFRCDPISEHNRLYWYRQTLGQGPEFLTYFQNEAQLEKSRLLSDRFSAERPKGSFSTLEIQRTEQGDSAMYLCASSPTGIAYNEQFFGPGTRLTVL.

The gene calls are TRBV4-2 and TRBJ1-5; a possible D gene is TRBD1 (5 bases). The V and J ends lost 4 bases and 2 bases respectively, with 18 bases between them. This CDR3 region has 17 residues. The germline CDR1 and CDR2 sequences are LGHNA and YNFKEQ. CDR3: CASSPPRGPIGNQPQHF. CDR3 coding DNA: TGTGCCAGCAGCCCCCCCCGGGGCCCCATCGGCAATCAGCCCCAGCATTTT.

This clone has just a few counts. V and J are TRBV27 and TRBJ1-3; D possibly corresponds to TRBD1 (5 bases). Germline CDR1 is MNHEY and CDR2 is SMNVEV (reference sequence). The CDR3 loop spans 15 amino acids. V lost 4 bases, J lost 8 bases, and 18 bases lay in between. DNA for the CDR3: TGTGCCAGCAGTTCCGGGACCCTAAACAGAGACACCATATATTTT. The encoded protein is CASSSGTLNRDTIYF.

The V call is TRBV19, the J call TRBJ1-4, with D unresolved. Trimming pared 3 bases from V and 3 bases from J, leaving 11 bases between. The CDR3 has 15 residues. The V gene's germline CDR1 is LNHDA and CDR2 SQIVND (reference sequence). The CDR3: CASSIIWAPNEKLFF. In DNA form, the CDR3 reads TGTGCCAGTAGTATTATATGGGCCCCTAATGAAAAACTGTTTTTT.